A single T cell receptor (beta chain) is shown here with its context. In this sample, this clonotype turned up many times. Its recognized antigen is unknown. Base-call qualities are not available, and no considerably larger clone is one nucleotide away. The CDR3 goes from the cysteine to the phenylalanine over 14 residues. Solely the CDR3 DNA is kept, with 42 bases framed from the first base. Here V drops 5 bases and J drops 10 bases, and the junction holds 9 bases not matched to any gene. Per the germline V gene, SGHRS is the CDR1 and YFSETQ is the CDR2. The data were taken from a study of neurological immune-mediated disorders (dated by TCRdb to about 2019). About the investigation overall: Using UMI-based sequencing, the study compared peripheral blood TCR-beta repertoires from patients with HTLV-I-associated myelopathy (HAM/TSP), patients with multiple sclerosis, and healthy controls. The cohort comprised 60 to 75 subjects: some 14 HAM/TSP patients, 35 or so multiple sclerosis patients and about 20 healthy controls. The approximately 100 TCR-beta libraries included longitudinal samples, technical triplicates and paired sorted CD4+ and CD8+ T-cell subsets alongside PBMC samples. Findings and caveats that apply to the study as a whole: No identical CDR3 amino acid sequences were shared among expanded clones across subjects, suggesting private TCR-beta repertoires in all groups. The highest TCR clonal expansion was observed in HAM/TSP patients, whereas the lowest was observed in MS patients, even when compared with healthy controls.

The healthy controls were volunteers from blood banks in Maryland, USA. For sorted-subset TCR libraries, approximately 910,000 sorted CD4+ or CD8+ T cells were used. PBMCs were separated from peripheral blood using Ficoll-Hypaque density gradient centrifugation and then cryopreserved in liquid nitrogen. Paired sorted CD4+ and CD8+ subsets came from healthy controls, HAM/TSP patients and MS patients. cDNA synthesis used template-switch 5'RACE with a primer carrying a 10-nucleotide random unique molecular identifier tagging each TCR transcript. Every sequencing run yielded over 170 million TCR-beta sequences covering 15-18 subjects. The RNeasy kit was used to extract total RNA. Using the KAPA Real-time Library Amplification kit, TCR-beta VDJ regions were amplified with primers for the TCR constant region and the 5'RACE anchor. A first PCR added sample indexes and Illumina adaptors, after which a second PCR increased the library yield. After Ampure bead purification, the TCR product of roughly 650 bp was size-selected on a 2% E-gel SizeSelection system. Before pooling, library quality was assessed on a Bioanalyzer, concentration was determined with Qubit, and library quantification was performed with the Kapa Library Quantification kit. An Illumina HiSeq 2500 was used to sequence the libraries paired-end at 2 x 150 bp. To increase sequence diversity, about 25-30% phiX was spiked into each library pool. In the original analysis: The UMI-based MiGEC pipeline processed quality-filtered reads and removed over 75% of raw TCR sequences during error correction. VDJ genes were aligned to IMGT germline references, and clonotypes were defined by unique CDR3 amino acid sequence plus V-J genes. Clonal expansion, Shannon diversity and CDR3 relatedness (CalcPairwiseDistances, ClusterSamples) were evaluated with VDJtools, and phylogenetic trees were built with CLCbio workbench. A clone was classed as expanded if it had 8 or more unique UMIs, a cutoff based on coefficient-of-variation modelling across technical triplicates. TCRdb itself trimmed the public reads at Q25 with fastp, ran MiXCR and retained productive beta chains. Duplicate CDR3 protein sequences are folded into a single record with the most common DNA and genes. What appears here as the V and J calls and clone size reflects TCRdb's work, not the paper's. A total of over 11,000 distinct CDR3 sequences appear in this sample, about 7.4% of them only once. The biggest ten clones account for approximately 25% of the sample.

Recombination connected TRBV5-1 to TRBJ1-6; TRBD1 matches 7 bases in the middle. The source material was CD8+ T cells from blood. The receptor was derived from a woman aged 35 to 49 in good health. The DNA sequence is as follows: TGCGCCAGCAGTTACGACAGGGAGTTGTCACCCCTCCACTTT. This sequence encodes CASSYDRELSPLHF.